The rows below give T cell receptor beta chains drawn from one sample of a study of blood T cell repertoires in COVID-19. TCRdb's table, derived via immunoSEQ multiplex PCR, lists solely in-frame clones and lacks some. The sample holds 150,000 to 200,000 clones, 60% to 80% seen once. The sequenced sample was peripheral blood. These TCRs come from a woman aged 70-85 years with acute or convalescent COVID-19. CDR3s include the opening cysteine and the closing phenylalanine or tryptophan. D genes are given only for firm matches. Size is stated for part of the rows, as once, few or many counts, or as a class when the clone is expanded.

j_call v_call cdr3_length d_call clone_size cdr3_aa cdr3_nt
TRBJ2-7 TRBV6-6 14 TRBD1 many CASSYSEQGAAPDF TGTGCCAGCAGTTACTCTGAACAGGGGGCCGCCCCAGACTTC
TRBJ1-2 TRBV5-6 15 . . CASSLNLGTILGYTF TGTGCCAGCAGCTTGAATCTCGGGACAATTCTTGGCTACACCTTC
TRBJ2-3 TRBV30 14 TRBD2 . CAWSGGTSEDTQYF TGTGCCTGGAGTGGGGGGACTAGCGAAGATACGCAGTATTTT
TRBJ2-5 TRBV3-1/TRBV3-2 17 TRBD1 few CASSRRGTGRGQETQYF TGTGCCAGCAGCCGGCGTGGGACAGGGAGAGGACAAGAGACCCAGTACTTC
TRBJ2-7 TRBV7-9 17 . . CASSETIRGDSAYEQYF TGTGCCAGCAGCGAAACAATCAGGGGGGACTCCGCCTACGAGCAGTACTTC
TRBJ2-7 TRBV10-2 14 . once CASSESTEGYEQYF TGCGCCAGCAGTGAGTCGACTGAGGGCTACGAGCAGTACTTC
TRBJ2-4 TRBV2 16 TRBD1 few CASSDSRTGLKNIQYF TGTGCCAGCAGTGACTCGAGGACAGGTCTAAAAAACATTCAGTACTTC
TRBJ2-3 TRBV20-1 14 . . CSASAAPSTDTQYF TGCAGTGCTAGTGCAGCGCCCAGCACAGATACGCAGTATTTT
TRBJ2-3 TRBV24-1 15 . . CATSSTEYSTDTQYF TGTGCCACCAGTTCGACAGAATATAGCACAGATACGCAGTATTTT
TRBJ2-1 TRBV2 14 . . CASSVARLVDEQFF TGTGCCAGCAGTGTCGCCCGACTAGTGGATGAGCAGTTCTTC
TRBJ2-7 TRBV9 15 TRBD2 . CASSVMLAGRYEQYF TGTGCCAGCAGCGTGATGCTAGCGGGACGGTACGAGCAGTACTTC
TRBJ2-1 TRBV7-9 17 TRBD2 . CASSFRGPAGARYEQFF TGTGCCAGCAGCTTTAGGGGTCCAGCGGGAGCTAGGTATGAGCAGTTCTTC
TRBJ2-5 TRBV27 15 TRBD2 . CASSLLSAGAETQYF TGTGCCAGCAGTTTATTGTCAGCGGGGGCAGAGACCCAGTACTTC
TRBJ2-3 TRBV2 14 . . CASSETGRRDTQYF TGTGCCAGCAGTGAAACTGGTCGAAGAGATACGCAGTATTTT
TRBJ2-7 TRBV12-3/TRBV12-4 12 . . CASSFPLGEQYF TGTGCCAGCAGTTTTCCCCTCGGCGAGCAGTACTTC
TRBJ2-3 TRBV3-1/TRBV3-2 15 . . CASSQAEGSTDTQYF TGTGCCAGCAGCCAAGCAGAGGGTAGCACAGATACGCAGTATTTT
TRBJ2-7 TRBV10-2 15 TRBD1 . CASSEGDRGTYEQYF TGCGCCAGCAGTGAAGGGGACAGGGGAACCTACGAGCAGTACTTC
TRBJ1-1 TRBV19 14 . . CATTTDRRGTEAFF TGTGCCACAACTACTGACAGGCGGGGGACTGAAGCTTTCTTT
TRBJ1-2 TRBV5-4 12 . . CASSDDSWGYTF TGTGCCAGCAGCGACGATAGCTGGGGCTACACCTTC
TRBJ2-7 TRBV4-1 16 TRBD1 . CASSPGGYRGFREQYF TGCGCCAGCAGCCCTGGCGGGTACAGGGGATTCCGGGAGCAGTACTTC
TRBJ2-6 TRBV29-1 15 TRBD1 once CSAGQGAAGANVLTF TGCAGCGCCGGACAGGGGGCTGCTGGGGCCAACGTCCTGACTTTC
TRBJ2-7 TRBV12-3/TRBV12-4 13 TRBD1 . CASSFGTGDEQYF TGTGCCAGCAGTTTCGGGACAGGGGACGAGCAGTACTTC
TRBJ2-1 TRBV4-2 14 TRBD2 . CASSQASGNGEQFF TGTGCCAGCAGCCAAGCTAGCGGGAACGGTGAGCAGTTCTTC
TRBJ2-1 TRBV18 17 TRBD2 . CASSSGLADPSYNEQFF TGTGCCAGCTCATCGGGACTAGCGGACCCCTCCTACAATGAGCAGTTCTTC
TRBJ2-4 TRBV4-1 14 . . CASSQVGVANIQYF TGCGCCAGCAGCCAAGTCGGGGTTGCGAACATTCAGTACTTC
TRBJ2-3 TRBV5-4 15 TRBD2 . CASSLEFGGTDTQYF TGTGCCAGCAGCTTGGAATTCGGGGGGACAGATACGCAGTATTTT
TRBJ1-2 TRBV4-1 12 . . CASSQDRYGYTF TGCGCCAGCAGCCAAGACAGATATGGCTACACCTTC
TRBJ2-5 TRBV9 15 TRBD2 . CASSVGLAGYETQYF TGTGCCAGCAGCGTAGGTCTAGCGGGATATGAGACCCAGTACTTC
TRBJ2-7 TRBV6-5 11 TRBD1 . CGQGAFYEQYF TGCGGACAGGGGGCCTTCTACGAGCAGTACTTC
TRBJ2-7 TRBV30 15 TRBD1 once CAWSVGGQGNDEQYF TGTGCCTGGAGTGTAGGCGGACAGGGGAACGACGAGCAGTACTTC
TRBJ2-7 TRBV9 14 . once CASSVGTGRDEQYF TGTGCCAGCAGCGTAGGGACAGGGAGGGACGAGCAGTACTTC
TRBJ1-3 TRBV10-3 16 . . CAISGAELISGNTIYF TGTGCCATCAGTGGGGCCGAACTGATCTCTGGAAACACCATATATTTT
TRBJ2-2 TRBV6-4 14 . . CASSELVGTGELFF TGTGCCAGCAGTGAACTAGTGGGGACCGGGGAGCTGTTTTTT
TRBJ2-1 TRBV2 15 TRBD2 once CASSGLRREDYEQFF TGTGCCAGCAGCGGGTTAAGGCGGGAGGATTATGAGCAGTTCTTC
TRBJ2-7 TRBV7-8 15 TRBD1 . CASSSTSGTAYEQYF TGTGCCAGCAGCTCTACTTCCGGGACAGCGTACGAGCAGTACTTC
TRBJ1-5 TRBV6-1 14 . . CASSEAAGEGPQHF TGTGCCAGCAGTGAAGCGGCAGGTGAGGGGCCCCAGCATTTT
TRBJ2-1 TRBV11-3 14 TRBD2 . CASSRTGTSGEQFF TGTGCCAGCAGCCGGACCGGGACTAGCGGTGAGCAGTTCTTC
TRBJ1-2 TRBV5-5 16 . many CASSFGPNSQGYGYTF TGTGCCAGCAGCTTTGGGCCCAACTCCCAGGGCTATGGCTACACCTTC
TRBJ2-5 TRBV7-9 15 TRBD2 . CASSARGGLLETQYF TGTGCCAGCAGCGCGCGGGGAGGGCTCTTAGAGACCCAGTACTTC
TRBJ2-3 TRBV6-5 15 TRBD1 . CASSMDRTYTDTQYF TGTGCCAGCAGCATGGACAGGACATACACAGATACGCAGTATTTT
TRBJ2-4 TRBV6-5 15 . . CASSYSRRSQNIQYF TGTGCCAGCAGTTACTCGCGGCGGAGTCAAAACATTCAGTACTTC
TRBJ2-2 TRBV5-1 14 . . CASSLEGVAGELFF TGCGCCAGCAGCTTGGAGGGGGTTGCCGGGGAGCTGTTTTTT
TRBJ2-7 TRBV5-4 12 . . CASSIDSYEQYF TGTGCCAGCAGCATCGACAGCTACGAGCAGTACTTC
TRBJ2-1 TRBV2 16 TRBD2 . CASIKGLAGGYNEQFF TGTGCCAGCATCAAAGGACTAGCGGGAGGGTACAATGAGCAGTTCTTC
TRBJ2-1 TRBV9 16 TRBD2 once CASSWELAGGKNEQFF TGTGCCAGCAGCTGGGAACTAGCGGGAGGGAAAAATGAGCAGTTCTTC